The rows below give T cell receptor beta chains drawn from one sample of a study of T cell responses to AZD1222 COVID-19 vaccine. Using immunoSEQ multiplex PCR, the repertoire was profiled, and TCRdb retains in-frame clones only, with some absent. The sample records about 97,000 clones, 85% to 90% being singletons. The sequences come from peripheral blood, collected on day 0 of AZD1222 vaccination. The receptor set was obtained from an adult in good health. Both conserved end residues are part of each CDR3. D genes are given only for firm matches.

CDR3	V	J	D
CASSLVINTEAFF	TRBV7-2	TRBJ1-1	-
CASSITGTRGEKLFF	TRBV5-1	TRBJ1-4	-
CASSLGGRGNTGELFF	TRBV7-2	TRBJ2-2	-
CASSPRDTTLNTEAFF	TRBV18	TRBJ1-1	-
CASSPLTAGLGGYTF	TRBV6-5	TRBJ1-2	-
CASSLVLSYEQYF	TRBV7-9	TRBJ2-7	-
CAISEGEPYGYTF	TRBV10-3	TRBJ1-2	-
CASSRTVIRTDTQYF	TRBV4-1	TRBJ2-3	-
CASSLYGDLNQPQHF	TRBV5-5	TRBJ1-5	-
CASSLVRGRGLENTEAFF	TRBV7-8	TRBJ1-1	TRBD1
CASSPGRSNQPQHF	TRBV18	TRBJ1-5	-
CASSQGTGGGYGYTF	TRBV7-3	TRBJ1-2	TRBD1
CASSTTGGNTGELFF	TRBV19	TRBJ2-2	TRBD1
CAITTGEHGYTF	TRBV10-3	TRBJ1-2	TRBD1
CASVYGGPSNSPLHF	TRBV19	TRBJ1-6	-
CASSRPPDYEQYF	TRBV28	TRBJ2-7	-
CSVGGPETGQWHTDTQYF	TRBV29-1	TRBJ2-3	-
CAWSGQANTEAFF	TRBV30	TRBJ1-1	-
CASSIRGAYSETQYF	TRBV19	TRBJ2-5	-
CASSYGSGGMEFF	TRBV6-6	TRBJ2-1	TRBD1
CATSDRTSGNYEQFF	TRBV24-1	TRBJ2-1	TRBD2
CASSRDGGSQPQHF	TRBV18	TRBJ1-5	-
CASSPLGQGVLRMQPQHF	TRBV4-1	TRBJ1-5	TRBD1
CASSQGIGRAYGYTF	TRBV4-3	TRBJ1-2	-
CASSLRLAGGTDTQYF	TRBV3-1/TRBV3-2	TRBJ2-3	TRBD2
CASSPGTEGEKLFF	TRBV7-9	TRBJ1-4	-
CASSLVVTGVETQYF	TRBV7-2	TRBJ2-5	TRBD1
CATTRGRSQETQYF	TRBV15	TRBJ2-5	TRBD2
CASSYSPGPLGGELFF	TRBV6-5	TRBJ2-2	-
CASSRTGKGEKLFF	TRBV7-6	TRBJ1-4	TRBD1
CARSLAVQGKMSSYNSPLHF	TRBV5-3	TRBJ1-6	-
CASTPGGSNYGYTF	TRBV19	TRBJ1-2	-
CASSYRVAGELFF	TRBV6-5	TRBJ2-2	-
CATSDLVGELFF	TRBV24-1	TRBJ2-2	-
CASSKGGDTQYF	TRBV18	TRBJ2-3	-
CASSMDVPLTGNTEAFF	TRBV21-1	TRBJ1-1	-
CASSQDWGAGPETQYF	TRBV4-2	TRBJ2-5	-
CASSVGSSSYEQYF	TRBV9	TRBJ2-7	-
CASSHPDRGGYTF	TRBV9	TRBJ1-2	TRBD1
CASSLALLAGGYNEQFF	TRBV7-8	TRBJ2-1	TRBD2
CASSTPAGELFF	TRBV27	TRBJ2-2	-
CASSKGLRYEQYF	TRBV6-2/TRBV6-3	TRBJ2-7	-
CASSYSGGNTEAFF	TRBV6-5	TRBJ1-1	-
CASSTGQSQPQHF	TRBV19	TRBJ1-5	-
CASSLQGGYTEAFF	TRBV27	TRBJ1-1	-
CASSTGTVNLPLHF	TRBV14	TRBJ1-6	TRBD1
CASSYEPNTEAFF	TRBV6-5	TRBJ1-1	-
CASISTDRTEAFF	TRBV28	TRBJ1-1	-
CASSSLRDRGRLTIGYTF	TRBV11-2	TRBJ1-2	TRBD1
CAIKPLDRRSGNTIYF	TRBV10-3	TRBJ1-3	-
CASSLEGGDSYEQYF	TRBV7-8	TRBJ2-7	-
CASSRRGLYNEQFF	TRBV9	TRBJ2-1	-
CASSVVGTDTQYF	TRBV9	TRBJ2-3	-
CASAPIIDEQYF	TRBV7-9	TRBJ2-7	-